Listed below are T cell receptor beta chains from one sample, sequenced in a study of blood T cell repertoires in COVID-19. Sequencing used immunoSEQ multiplex PCR; TCRdb keeps in-frame clones, though not all of them. The table has more than 95,000 clones, 70% to 90% seen once. The sequencing input was peripheral blood. Receptors were obtained from a man aged 25 to 45 with acute or convalescent COVID-19. Each CDR3 is given with its conserved first and last residue. The order of the fields is D gene, V gene, J gene, CDR3 DNA, CDR3 protein. The D gene is left open where the match is weak.

>TRBD2|TRBV15|TRBJ2-5
TGTGCCACCAGCAGAGGGGGAGGGCCTTTGGAGACCCAGTACTTC
CATSRGGGPLETQYF
>TRBD1|TRBV10-3|TRBJ2-1
TGTGCCATCAGTCCGAGGGGACAGGGCAACAATGAGCAGTTCTTC
CAISPRGQGNNEQFF
>.|TRBV7-8|TRBJ2-2
TGTGCCAGCAGCTTATATTTCCAGGCCGGCGGGGAGCTGTTTTTT
CASSLYFQAGGELFF
>.|TRBV15|TRBJ1-2
TGTGCCACCAGCAGAGATCGGACAGATTTCTATGGCTACACCTTC
CATSRDRTDFYGYTF
>.|TRBV5-6|TRBJ1-2
TGTGCCAGCAGCCAACAGAAACTCTATGGCTACACCTTC
CASSQQKLYGYTF
>.|TRBV3-1/TRBV3-2|TRBJ2-5
TGTGCCAGCAGCCAAGGGCTAGCGTCGACCCAGTACTTC
CASSQGLASTQYF
>.|TRBV7-3|TRBJ1-1
TGTGCCAGCAGCACAGACAGGAACACTGAAGCTTTCTTT
CASSTDRNTEAFF
>.|TRBV29-1|TRBJ2-1
TGCAGCGTTGGCAGTGTCGCCTACAATGAGCAGTTCTTC
CSVGSVAYNEQFF
>TRBD2|TRBV5-4|TRBJ2-1
TGTGCCAGCAGCTCTTGGATGACTAGCGGGAGTGGTGAGCAGTTCTTC
CASSSWMTSGSGEQFF
>.|TRBV15|TRBJ2-1
TGTGCCACCAGACAGGGATTTACCTACAATGAGCAGTTCTTC
CATRQGFTYNEQFF
>TRBD1|TRBV19|TRBJ2-2
TGTGCCAGTAGCCCGACAGGGAGCGGCGGGGAGCTGTTTTTT
CASSPTGSGGELFF